The next 25 T cell receptor beta chains were all read from a single sample in a study of healthy donors' naive CD4 and CD8 T cells. A linear amplification protocol produced the TCR libraries from about 450 ng of total RNA. TCRdb recomputed calls from the reads with MiXCR, one row per CDR3 protein. Of 180,000 or so distinct CDR3 sequences listed, around 70% are singletons. The sample comprised naive CD4+ and CD8+ T cells sorted from blood, pooled from several donors. The receptors come from a pool of human donors in good health; the sample pools cells from several healthy donors.

This chain links TRBV4-1 with TRBJ2-3, with TRBD1 identical over 9 bases. Germline-derived CDR1 and CDR2 are MGHRA and YSYEKL. Trimming at V came to 0 bases and at J to 4 bases, leaving 5 bases not matched to a gene. This CDR3 spans 16 amino acids. The CDR3 nucleotides read TGCGCCAGCAGCCAAGAGGACAGGGGAGGAGCAGATACGCAGTATTTT. Translated, it gives CASSQEDRGGADTQYF.

The V gene is TRBV18, the J gene TRBJ2-3; D uncertain. The CDR3 is 12 amino acids. Germline loops: CDR1 KGHSH, CDR2 LQKENI. Trimming cost V 6 bases and J 2 bases, with 6 bases left between them. The CDR3 region is CASSPDTDTQYF. The CDR3 DNA is TGTGCCAGCTCTCCTGACACAGATACGCAGTATTTT.

This chain connects TRBV30 to TRBJ1-1; a weak D match, TRBD1 (6 bases). Germline V lookup: CDR1 GTSNPN, CDR2 SVGIG (reference sequence). CDR3 size: 14 residues. Between the trimmed V and J ends, which lost 0 bases and 1 base, there was a span of 9 bases. The chain's CDR3 is CAWSVVDRNTEAFF. CDR3 nucleotide sequence: TGTGCCTGGAGTGTAGTGGACAGGAACACTGAAGCTTTCTTT.

This chain uses TRBV29-1 with TRBJ2-1; D call uncertain. Germline CDR1 and CDR2: SQVTM and ANQGSEA. The V gene lost 8 bases and the J gene lost 0 bases, with 11 bases spanning the gap. The length of the CDR3 is 13 residues. CDR3 sequence: CSHRTYSYNEQFF. In DNA form, the CDR3 reads TGCAGCCATAGGACGTACTCCTACAATGAGCAGTTCTTC.

The chain links TRBV29-1 to TRBJ1-1, with 9 bases matching TRBD1. V shed 7 bases and J 3 bases; nucleotides not matched to a gene: 3. There are 12 residues in the CDR3. CDR1 is SQVTM, CDR2 ANQGSEA, per germline. CDR3 sequence: CSGDRADTEAFF. The CDR3 DNA reads as TGCAGCGGGGACAGGGCTGACACTGAAGCTTTCTTT.

Only a few counts were recorded for this clonotype. The CDR3 region has the DNA TGTGCCACCAGCAACCACGGGTCGAAGTTCTTC. This codes for CATSNHGSKFF. This chain uses TRBV15 with TRBJ2-1; no clear D gene. Germline values: CDR1 LNHNV, CDR2 YYDKDF (reference sequence). The CDR3 runs to 11 residues. V dropped 4 bases and J dropped 14 bases, with 12 bases sitting between them. Variable domain in full (rest from reference TRBV15 and TRBJ2-1): DAMVIQNPRYQVTQFGKPVTLSCSQTLNHNVMYWYQQKSSQAPKLLFHYYDKDFNNEADTPDNFQSRRPNTSFCFLDIRSPGLGDTAMYLCATSNHGSKFFGPGTRLTVL.

The genes are TRBV5-1 and TRBJ2-7; D gene uncertain. CDR1 is SGHRS, CDR2 YFSETQ, per germline. The germline V and J ends were trimmed by 5 bases and 0 bases, with 15 bases remaining between them. The CDR3 length is 15 residues. The CDR3 sequence: CASRNGGVASYEQYF. In DNA, the CDR3 is TGCGCCAGCAGGAACGGCGGAGTGGCCTCCTACGAGCAGTACTTC. The complete variable domain, with remaining parts taken from reference TRBV5-1 and TRBJ2-7, reads KAGVTQTPRYLIKTRGQQVTLSCSPISGHRSVSWYQQTPGQGLQFLFEYFSETQRNKGNFPGRFSGRQFSNSRSEMNVSTLELGDSALYLCASRNGGVASYEQYFGPGTRLTVT.

The J gene is TRBJ1-1, the V gene TRBV29-1; tentative D call: TRBD1 (6 bases). V lost 6 bases to trimming and J lost 3 bases, with 14 bases between them. This CDR3 spans 13 amino acids. In germline, CDR1 is SQVTM, CDR2 ANQGSEA. CDR3 sequence (DNA): TGCAGCGTCTTCGGAGGGGGGTACACTGAAGCTTTCTTT. Its translation: CSVFGGGYTEAFF.

The genes are TRBV27 and TRBJ2-7; 11 nucleotides agree with TRBD1. Germline loops: CDR1 MNHEY, CDR2 SMNVEV (reference sequence). V lost 7 bases to trimming and J lost 6 bases; unmatched junction nucleotides: 5. This CDR3 has 13 amino acids. The CDR3 sequence: CASNPGTGGEQYF. In DNA, the CDR3 is TGTGCCAGCAACCCCGGGACAGGGGGCGAGCAGTACTTC.

J is TRBJ2-2 and V is TRBV4-2; TRBD2 is a possible D gene (5 bases). The CDR3 spans 16 residues. The germline gives CDR1 LGHNA, CDR2 YNFKEQ. Between the trimmed V and J ends, which lost 4 bases and 1 base, there was a span of 13 bases. DNA of the CDR3: TGTGCCAGCAGCCGGGAGCGGCTGAGGAACACCGGGGAGCTGTTTTTT. It codes for CASSRERLRNTGELFF.

The rearrangement uses TRBV11-2 and TRBJ2-5, with 9 bases identical to TRBD1. The CDR3 sequence is 15 residues long. The germline V gene has CDR1 SGHAT and CDR2 FQNNGV. V was clipped by 3 bases and J by 4 bases; unmatched bases: 6. Written as DNA, the CDR3 is TGTGCCAGCAGCTTCCCCGAGACAGGGGGAGAGACCCAGTACTTC. It translates to CASSFPETGGETQYF.

V gene TRBV27 combines with J gene TRBJ1-2; TRBD1 aligns across 7 bases. The CDR3 loop spans 14 amino acids. The germline V gene encodes CDR1 MNHEY and CDR2 SMNVEV (reference sequence). Germline trimming cut 6 bases from V and 1 base from J; bases unmatched to any gene: 5. CDR3 amino acids: CASSRDSINYGYTF. Here the CDR3 DNA reads TGTGCCAGCAGCCGGGACAGCATTAACTATGGCTACACCTTC.

The rearrangement uses TRBV5-5 and TRBJ1-2, with 7 bases fitting TRBD1. Germline V gene sequence: CDR1 SGHKS, CDR2 YYEKEE (reference sequence). V trimming: 2 bases; J trimming: 2 bases; junction bases outside the gene matches: 3. CDR3 length equals 14 residues. CDR3 bases: TGTGCCAGCAGCTTAATACAGGGGAACTATGGCTACACCTTC. This encodes CASSLIQGNYGYTF.

This rearrangement joins TRBV30 to TRBJ2-7; D is perhaps TRBD2 (5 bases). CDR1 and CDR2 (germline): GTSNPN, SVGIG (reference sequence). This CDR3 has 11 amino acids. V lost 3 bases, J lost 6 bases, and 9 bases lay in between. Here the CDR3 DNA reads TGTGCCTGGAGGGACTCCGCCGAGCAGTACTTC. Amino acids: CAWRDSAEQYF.

CDR3 coding DNA: TGCAGCGTTGAAGAAGTTGGCAGGACGGGCCCTGGCTACACCTTC. As protein: CSVEEVGRTGPGYTF. The rearrangement uses TRBV29-1 and TRBJ1-2; D is undetermined. The V and J ends lost 0 bases and 7 bases respectively, with 18 bases between them. Germline V lookup: CDR1 SQVTM, CDR2 ANQGSEA. The CDR3 is 15 residues long. The complete variable domain, with remaining parts taken from reference TRBV29-1 and TRBJ1-2, reads SAVISQKPSRDICQRGTSLTIQCQVDSQVTMMFWYRQQPGQSLTLIATANQGSEATYESGFVIDKFPISRPNLTFSTLTVSNMSPEDSSIYLCSVEEVGRTGPGYTFGSGTRLTVV.

The chain combines TRBV6-6 with TRBJ2-7, with 7 bases aligning to TRBD1. The CDR3 has 13 amino acids. Trimming removed 4 bases from V and 4 bases from J; junction bases left unmatched: 4. The germline gives CDR1 MNHNY, CDR2 SVGAGI (reference sequence). CDR3 in DNA: TGTGCCAGCAGTTTAGACAGGGAGTACGAGCAGTACTTC. It is translated as CASSLDREYEQYF.

The V call is TRBV29-1, the J call TRBJ1-1; possibly TRBD1 for D (6 bases). Trimming pared 7 bases from V and 1 base from J, leaving 13 bases between. The CDR3 is 13 residues long. Per germline, CDR1 SQVTM and CDR2 ANQGSEA. This CDR3 reads CSAVAQGNTEAFF. In DNA, the CDR3 is TGCAGCGCGGTGGCACAGGGGAACACTGAAGCTTTCTTT.

The table lists this clonotype with a count of one. The chain recombines TRBV29-1 with TRBJ2-7; perhaps TRBD2 as D (5 bases). The CDR3 has 14 amino acids. Germline V gives CDR1 SQVTM, CDR2 ANQGSEA. Trimming shortened V by 1 base and J by 3 bases, and 13 bases separated the two germline ends. CDR3 protein: CSVEVRTGNYEQYF. The CDR3, as DNA: TGCAGCGTTGAAGTTAGAACCGGGAACTACGAGCAGTACTTC.

The rearrangement links TRBV6-2 or TRBV6-3 to TRBJ2-5; no clear D gene. The CDR3 extends over 15 amino acids. Trimming pared 5 bases from V and 5 bases from J, leaving 18 bases between. Germline CDR1 reads MNHEY; CDR2 reads SVGEGT. CDR3 amino acids: CASSTGVAIRETQYF. The CDR3 nucleotides are TGTGCCAGCAGTACTGGGGTCGCAATCCGGGAGACCCAGTACTTC.

The chain is built from TRBV27 and TRBJ2-2; 9 positions agree with TRBD1. The CDR3 length is 15 residues. Germline loops: CDR1 MNHEY, CDR2 SMNVEV (reference sequence). V shed 3 bases and J 7 bases; nucleotides not matched to a gene: 6. CDR3 sequence: CASSLGTGYIGELFF. In nucleotides, the CDR3 is TGTGCCAGCAGTTTGGGGACAGGGTACATCGGGGAGCTGTTTTTT.

This clonotype was observed once. This CDR3 fails to terminate in the conserved phenylalanine or tryptophan, so it likely reflects a read error. It is unclear where the CDR3 begins or ends on the DNA, so no DNA is shown, and the CDR3 is as TCRdb lists it. The J gene is TRBJ2-5, the V gene TRBV29-1; TRBD1 is the table's D call and was not checked against the DNA. Looked up from germline, CDR1 is SQVTM and CDR2 is ANQGSEA. The CDR3 has 12 residues if both end residues are counted. The CDR3 loop is CSVDSGDGFRQI.

This chain joins TRBV19 and TRBJ2-1; 8 positions agree with TRBD2. The CDR3 has 15 residues. J lost 6 bases, V lost 3 bases, and 7 bases had no gene match. Germline V gives CDR1 LNHDA, CDR2 SQIVND (reference sequence). DNA for the CDR3: TGTGCCAGTAGTATGAATCCTAGCGGGTCCAATGAGCAGTTCTTC. As protein: CASSMNPSGSNEQFF.

This chain uses TRBV12-3 or TRBV12-4 with TRBJ2-3; no reliable D call. Trimming removed 4 bases from V and 0 bases from J, with 8 bases in between. CDR3 length: 14 residues. CDR3 amino acids: CASSSLTSTDTQYF. The DNA for the CDR3 is TGTGCCAGCAGTTCTCTTACTAGCACAGATACGCAGTATTTT.

V is TRBV15 and J is TRBJ2-7; TRBD1 aligns across 10 bases. V was pared by 5 bases and J by 2 bases, with 3 bases of the junction left unmatched. The CDR3 consists of 14 residues. CDR1 LNHNV and CDR2 YYDKDF come from the germline V gene (reference sequence). The CDR3 DNA is TGTGCCACCAGCTACGGACAGGGGGCCTACGAGCAGTACTTC. Its protein product is CATSYGQGAYEQYF.

CDR3 nucleotide sequence: TGTGCCAGTAGCAACCCTTCTATCCGGAACACTGAAGCTTTCTTT. It yields the protein CASSNPSIRNTEAFF. The chain has TRBV19 and TRBJ1-1, with no clear D. Trimming took 6 bases from V and 1 from J, leaving 15 bases between them. The CDR3 loop spans 15 amino acids. Germline loops: CDR1 LNHDA, CDR2 SQIVND (reference sequence). Based on the CDR3 plus reference TRBV19 and TRBJ1-1, the full variable domain is DGGITQSPKYLFRKEGQNVTLSCEQNLNHDAMYWYRQDPGQGLRLIYYSQIVNDFQKGDIAEGYSVSREKKESFPLTVTSAQKNPTAFYLCASSNPSIRNTEAFFGQGTRLTVV.